This note documents a single T cell receptor (beta chain) sequence. The antigen remains unidentified. This CDR3 comprises 17 residues. The V segment lost 2 bases and the J segment 7 bases; nucleotides outside the gene matches: 12. Germline loops: CDR1 SGHVS, CDR2 FQNEAQ. This entry comes from a study of cytomegalovirus exposure and HLA in healthy donors. The overall study: The same platform as the roughly 700 first-cohort repertoires was used for the 110 or so validation repertoires, a later analysis reported.

Study observations and caveats: According to a subsequent analysis, TCR clusters identified in the first cohort showed a tendency to co-occur across the 120 validation repertoires. TCR beta chains numbering more than 150 were designated cytomegalovirus-associated.

The data were produced by immunoSEQ multiplex PCR, yet TCRdb's version contains in-frame clones alone and is incomplete. This table holds 130,000 or so clones, over 65% found once. What was sequenced was PBMCs. This rearrangement joins TRBV7-8 to TRBJ2-1; 9 nucleotides agree with TRBD1. This receptor was taken from a woman younger than 45 in good health and CMV-seronegative. The CDR3: CASSLSPGTGFGNEQFF. CDR3 nucleotide sequence: TGTGCCAGCAGCTTATCCCCCGGGACAGGGTTCGGAAATGAGCAGTTCTTC. The full variable domain, its missing parts supplied by reference TRBV7-8 and TRBJ2-1, is GAGVSQSPRYKVAKRGQDVALRCDPISGHVSLFWYQQALGQGPEFLTYFQNEAQLDKSGLPSDRFFAERPEGSVSTLKIQRTQQEDSAVYLCASSLSPGTGFGNEQFFGPGTRLTVL.